The 5 T cell receptor beta chains below all came from one sample that was sequenced in a study of cytomegalovirus exposure and HLA in healthy donors. Vbeta (60) and Jbeta (13) primers were used in the PCR. Repertoires were generated with immunoSEQ multiplex PCR, while TCRdb's copy carries only in-frame clones and drops some. The repertoire table contains nearly 200,000 clones. The sequenced sample was PBMCs. The receptors stem from a boy aged 5-17 years in good health and CMV-seronegative.

The chain recombines TRBV11-2 with TRBJ2-1; no clear D gene. The CDR3 consists of 14 residues. The germline CDR1 and CDR2 sequences are SGHAT and FQNNGV. Trimming stripped 3 bases from V and 6 bases from J, with 12 bases between. CDR3 coding DNA: TGTGCCAGCAGCTTGGGCCTGGAACTCAATGAGCAGTTCTTC. It specifies CASSLGLELNEQFF.

The chain recombines TRBV13 with TRBJ1-1, with 7 bases matching TRBD1. This CDR3 is built from 12 residues. The trim removed 6 bases at V and 5 bases at J, leaving 3 bases unmatched. Germline CDR1 and CDR2: PRHDT and FYEKMQ (reference sequence). The CDR3: CASRTGSTEAFF. In DNA form, the CDR3 reads TGTGCCAGCAGGACAGGGTCAACTGAAGCTTTCTTT.

The chain has TRBV19 and TRBJ2-7; maybe TRBD2 (6 bases). Germline CDR1 reads LNHDA; CDR2 reads SQIVND (reference sequence). Trimming took 5 bases from V and 4 from J, leaving 6 bases between them. The CDR3 is 11 residues long. CDR3 protein: CASSGGYEQYF. As DNA, the CDR3 is TGTGCCAGTAGTGGAGGGTACGAGCAGTACTTC. The full variable domain, with the rest looked up from reference TRBV19 and TRBJ2-7, is DGGITQSPKYLFRKEGQNVTLSCEQNLNHDAMYWYRQDPGQGLRLIYYSQIVNDFQKGDIAEGYSVSREKKESFPLTVTSAQKNPTAFYLCASSGGYEQYFGPGTRLTVT.

The chain is built from TRBV18 and TRBJ1-1; D is uncertain. From germline, CDR1 is KGHSH and CDR2 LQKENI. The CDR3 length is 14 residues. The V and J ends lost 3 bases and 0 bases respectively, with 8 bases between them. For the CDR3, the DNA is TGTGCCAGCTCACCGCAGGAATTGAACACTGAAGCTTTCTTT. Its protein product is CASSPQELNTEAFF. Full variable domain (missing parts from reference TRBV18 and TRBJ1-1): NAGVMQNPRHLVRRRGQEARLRCSPMKGHSHVYWYRQLPEEGLKFMVYLQKENIIDESGMPKERFSAEFPKEGPSILRIQQVVRGDSAAYFCASSPQELNTEAFFGQGTRLTVV.

V is TRBV7-3 and J is TRBJ2-7; 7 nucleotides match TRBD1. The V and J ends lost 2 bases and 3 bases, in that order; junction bases with no gene match: 1. The V gene's germline CDR1 is SGHTA and CDR2 FQGTGA. The CDR3 is made up of 13 amino acids. CDR3 in amino acids: CASSLAGGYEQYF. The CDR3 DNA reads as TGTGCCAGCAGCTTAGCAGGGGGCTACGAGCAGTACTTC. The variable domain in full, completed from reference TRBV7-3 and TRBJ2-7, reads GAGVSQTPSNKVTEKGKYVELRCDPISGHTALYWYRQSLGQGPEFLIYFQGTGAADDSGLPNDRFFAVRPEGSVSTLKIQRTERGDSAVYLCASSLAGGYEQYFGPGTRLTVT.